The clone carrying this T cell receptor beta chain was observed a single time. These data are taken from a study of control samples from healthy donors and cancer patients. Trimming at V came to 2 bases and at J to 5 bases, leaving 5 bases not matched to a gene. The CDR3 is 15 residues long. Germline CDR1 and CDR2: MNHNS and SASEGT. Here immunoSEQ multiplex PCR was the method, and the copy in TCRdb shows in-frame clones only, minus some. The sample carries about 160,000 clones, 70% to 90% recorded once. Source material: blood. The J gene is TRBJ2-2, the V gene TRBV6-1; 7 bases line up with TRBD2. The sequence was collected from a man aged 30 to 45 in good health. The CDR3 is CASSELAGVTGELFF. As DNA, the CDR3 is TGTGCCAGCAGTGAACTGGCGGGGGTTACCGGGGAGCTGTTTTTT.